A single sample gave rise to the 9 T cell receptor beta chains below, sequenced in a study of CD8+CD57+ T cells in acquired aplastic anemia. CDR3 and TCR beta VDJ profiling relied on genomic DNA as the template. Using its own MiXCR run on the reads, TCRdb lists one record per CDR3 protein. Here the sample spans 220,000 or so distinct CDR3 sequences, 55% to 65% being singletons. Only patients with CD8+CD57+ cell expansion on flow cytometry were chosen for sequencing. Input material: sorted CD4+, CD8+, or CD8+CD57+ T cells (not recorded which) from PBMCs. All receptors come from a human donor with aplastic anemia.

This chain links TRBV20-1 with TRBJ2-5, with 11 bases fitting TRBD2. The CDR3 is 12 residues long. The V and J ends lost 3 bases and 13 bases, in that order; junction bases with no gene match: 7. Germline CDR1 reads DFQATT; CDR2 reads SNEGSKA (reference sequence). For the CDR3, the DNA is TGCAGTGCTAGTCTACTAGCGGGGGTAGGGTACTTC. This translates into CSASLLAGVGYF.

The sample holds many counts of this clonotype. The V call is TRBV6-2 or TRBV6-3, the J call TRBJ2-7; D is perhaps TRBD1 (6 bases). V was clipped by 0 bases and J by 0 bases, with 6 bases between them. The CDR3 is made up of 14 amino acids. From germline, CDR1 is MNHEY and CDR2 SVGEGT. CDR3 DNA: TGTGCCAGCAGTTACTCGGACAGCTCCTACGAGCAGTACTTC. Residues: CASSYSDSSYEQYF.

Here the CDR3 reads CASSEAGLYEQYF. DNA of the CDR3: TGTGCCAGCAGTGAAGCGGGGCTCTACGAGCAGTACTTC. The chain is built from TRBV25-1 and TRBJ2-7, with D possibly matching TRBD2 (6 bases). Looked up from germline, CDR1 is MGHDK and CDR2 is SYGVNS. The CDR3 sequence is 13 residues long. Trimming took 2 bases from V and 3 from J, leaving 8 bases between them.

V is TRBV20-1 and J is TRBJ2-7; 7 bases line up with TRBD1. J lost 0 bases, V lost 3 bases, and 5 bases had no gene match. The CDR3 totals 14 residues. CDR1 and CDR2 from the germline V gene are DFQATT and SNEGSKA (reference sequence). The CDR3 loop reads CSASEDRLSYEQYF. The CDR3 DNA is TGCAGTGCTAGTGAGGACAGGCTCTCCTACGAGCAGTACTTC.

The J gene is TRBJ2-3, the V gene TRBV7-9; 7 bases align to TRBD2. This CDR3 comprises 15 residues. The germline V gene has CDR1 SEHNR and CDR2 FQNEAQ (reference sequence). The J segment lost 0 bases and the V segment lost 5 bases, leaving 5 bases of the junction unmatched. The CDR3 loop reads CASSRLAQSTDTQYF. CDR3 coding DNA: TGTGCCAGCAGCCGACTAGCTCAAAGCACAGATACGCAGTATTTT. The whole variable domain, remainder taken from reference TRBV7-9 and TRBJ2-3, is DTGVSQNPRHKITKRGQNVTFRCDPISEHNRLYWYRQTLGQGPEFLTYFQNEAQLEKSRLLSDRFSAERPKGSFSTLEIQRTEQGDSAMYLCASSRLAQSTDTQYFGPGTRLTVL.

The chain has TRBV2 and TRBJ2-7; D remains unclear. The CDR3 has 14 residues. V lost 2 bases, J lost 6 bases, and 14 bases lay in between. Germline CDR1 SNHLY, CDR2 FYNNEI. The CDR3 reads CASSESRTVGEQYF. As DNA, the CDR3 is TGTGCCAGCAGTGAAAGTCGTACAGTCGGCGAGCAGTACTTC.

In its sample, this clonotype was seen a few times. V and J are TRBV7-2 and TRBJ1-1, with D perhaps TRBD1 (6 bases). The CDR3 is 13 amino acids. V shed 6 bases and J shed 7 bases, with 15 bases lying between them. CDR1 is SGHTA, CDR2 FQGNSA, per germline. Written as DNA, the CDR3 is TGTGCCAGCAGACCCTCCGGGACACTTGAAGCTTTCTTT. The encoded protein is CASRPSGTLEAFF.

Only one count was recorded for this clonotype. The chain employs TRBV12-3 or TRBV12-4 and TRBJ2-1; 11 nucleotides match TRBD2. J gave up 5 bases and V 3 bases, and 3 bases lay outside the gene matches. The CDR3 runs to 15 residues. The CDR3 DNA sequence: TGTGCCAGCAGTTTTAGCGGGGGGGCCAACAATGAGCAGTTCTTC. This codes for CASSFSGGANNEQFF.

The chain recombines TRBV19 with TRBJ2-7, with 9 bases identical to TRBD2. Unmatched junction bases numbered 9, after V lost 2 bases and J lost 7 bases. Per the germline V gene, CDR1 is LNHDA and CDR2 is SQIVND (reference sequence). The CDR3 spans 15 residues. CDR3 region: CASSIRAGGPREQYF. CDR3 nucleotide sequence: TGTGCCAGTAGTATAAGGGCGGGAGGGCCGCGTGAGCAGTACTTC.